The following is a T cell receptor (beta chain) sequence with its context. Germline is not matched at one junction end, which may reflect a read error. Germline CDR1 and CDR2: KGHSY and FQNENV. This CDR3 is built from 13 residues. The data stem from a study of T cell changes during pregnancy in multiple sclerosis. Assay: immunoSEQ multiplex PCR; the TCRdb copy retains only in-frame clones and omits some. The table has about 50,000 clones, around 93% seen once. The sequence came from a female donor with multiple sclerosis, enrolled in a pregnancy study. The sequences come from CD8+ T cells from peripheral blood mononuclear cells, collected in the first trimester of pregnancy. The chain recombines TRBV16 with TRBJ2-7; 9 bases fit TRBD1. The CDR3 loop reads CASSSISTGQGDF. The CDR3 DNA reads as TGTGCCAGCAGTTCAATCAGCACGGGACAGGGCGACTTC.